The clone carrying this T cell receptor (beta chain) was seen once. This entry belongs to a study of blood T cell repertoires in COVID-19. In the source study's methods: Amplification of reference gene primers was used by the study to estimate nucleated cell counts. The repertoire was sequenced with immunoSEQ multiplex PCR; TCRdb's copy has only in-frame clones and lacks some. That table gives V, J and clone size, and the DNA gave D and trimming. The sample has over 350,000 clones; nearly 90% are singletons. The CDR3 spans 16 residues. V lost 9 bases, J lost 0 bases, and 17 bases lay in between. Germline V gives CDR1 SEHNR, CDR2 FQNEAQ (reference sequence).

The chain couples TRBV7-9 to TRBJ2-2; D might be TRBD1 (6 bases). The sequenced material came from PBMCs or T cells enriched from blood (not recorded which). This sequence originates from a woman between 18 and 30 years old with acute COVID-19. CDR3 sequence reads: CASYEWDTTNTGELFF. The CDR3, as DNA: TGTGCCAGTTATGAGTGGGACACCACGAACACCGGGGAGCTGTTTTTT.